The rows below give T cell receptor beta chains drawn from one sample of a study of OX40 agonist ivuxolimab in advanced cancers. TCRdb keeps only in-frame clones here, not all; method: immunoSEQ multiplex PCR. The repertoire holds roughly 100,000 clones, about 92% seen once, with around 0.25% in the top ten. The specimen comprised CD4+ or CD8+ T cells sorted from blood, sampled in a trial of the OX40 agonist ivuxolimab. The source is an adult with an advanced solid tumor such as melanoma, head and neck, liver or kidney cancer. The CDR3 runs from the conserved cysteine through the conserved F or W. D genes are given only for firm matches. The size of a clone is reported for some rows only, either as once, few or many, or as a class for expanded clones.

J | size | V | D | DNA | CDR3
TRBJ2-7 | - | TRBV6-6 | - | TGTGCCAGCAGTTACCCCCAGGGCCCATCCTACGAGCAGTACTTC | CASSYPQGPSYEQYF
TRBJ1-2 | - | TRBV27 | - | TGTGCCAGCAGTCCCGAAGTTGGGTTTCGCTATGGCTACACCTTC | CASSPEVGFRYGYTF
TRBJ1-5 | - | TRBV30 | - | TGTGCCTGGAGTAGGGGCCATCAGCCCCAGCATTTT | CAWSRGHQPQHF
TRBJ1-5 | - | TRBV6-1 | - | TGTGCCAGCAGGGGGGGGGATCAGCCCCAGCATTTT | CASRGGDQPQHF
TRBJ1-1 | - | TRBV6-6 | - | TGTGCCAGCAGTTACTCTGGCGGCAGTGGTGAAGCTTTCTTT | CASSYSGGSGEAFF
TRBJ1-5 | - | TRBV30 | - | TGTGCCTGGAGCCTGAGGGGAAATCAGCCCCAGCATTTT | CAWSLRGNQPQHF
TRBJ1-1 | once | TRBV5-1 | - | TGCGCCAGCAGCTTGCCCGACGGAGACACTGAAGCTTTCTTT | CASSLPDGDTEAFF
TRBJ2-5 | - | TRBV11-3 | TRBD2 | TGTGCCAGCAGCTTAAGGACTAGGGAGACCCAGTACTTC | CASSLRTRETQYF
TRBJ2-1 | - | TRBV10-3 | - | TGTGCCATCAGCTTAGCGAATGAGCAGTTCTTC | CAISLANEQFF
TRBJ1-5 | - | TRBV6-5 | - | TGTGCCAGCAGTTACTCAGGGTTTGGTCAGCCCCAGCATTTT | CASSYSGFGQPQHF
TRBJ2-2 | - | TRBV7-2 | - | TGTGCCAGCAGCCGTACCTGGGCGGTTTCGTCGCCCGGGGAGCTGTTTTTT | CASSRTWAVSSPGELFF
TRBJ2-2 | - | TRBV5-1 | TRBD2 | TGCGCCAGCAGCTTGGAAGAGGCTAGCGGGGGAAACACCGGGGAGCTGTTTTTT | CASSLEEASGGNTGELFF
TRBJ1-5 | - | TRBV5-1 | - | TGCGCCAGCAGCTCCGCCCAGCCCCAGCATTTT | CASSSAQPQHF
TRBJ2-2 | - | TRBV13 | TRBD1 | TGTGCCAGCAGCCAGGGACAGGGATTTTCAGGGACCGGGGAGCTGTTTTTT | CASSQGQGFSGTGELFF
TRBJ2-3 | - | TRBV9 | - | TGTGCCAGCAGCTCCGGACTGCTAAGCACAGATACGCAGTATTTT | CASSSGLLSTDTQYF
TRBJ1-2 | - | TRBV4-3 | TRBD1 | TGCGCCAGCAGCCTCGAGCCGGACAGGTCTAACTATGGCTACACCTTC | CASSLEPDRSNYGYTF
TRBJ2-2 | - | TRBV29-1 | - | TGCAGCGTTGGGCGGGTAGGCGCCGGGGAGCTGTTTTTT | CSVGRVGAGELFF
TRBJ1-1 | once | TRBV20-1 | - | TGCAGTGCTAGAAAGTCCGGAGCTTTCTTT | CSARKSGAFF
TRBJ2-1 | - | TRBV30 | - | TGTGCCTGGAGCTTGGTTGGCGATGAGCAGTTCTTC | CAWSLVGDEQFF
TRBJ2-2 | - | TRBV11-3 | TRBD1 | TGTGCCAGCCGCCTCCGGCGACAGGGCCACGGGGAGCTGTTTTTT | CASRLRRQGHGELFF
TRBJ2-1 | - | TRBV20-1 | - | TGCAGTGCTAGAGTAGTTAATGAGCAGTTCTTC | CSARVVNEQFF
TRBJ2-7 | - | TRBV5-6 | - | TGTGCCAGCAGCTTGTTCGGCGGAACCTACGAGCAGTACTTC | CASSLFGGTYEQYF
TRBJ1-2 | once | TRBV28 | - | TGTGCCGGCTTACAGACAATTGATGTAGTAATTGATGTGGAAACTTATGGCTACACCTTC | CAGLQTIDVVIDVETYGYTF
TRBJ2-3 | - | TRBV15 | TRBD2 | TGTGCCACCAGCAGAGGCACCGGGACTAGCGGGAGCCGAAGCACAGATACGCAGTATTTT | CATSRGTGTSGSRSTDTQYF